This is a list of T cell receptor beta chains from one sample in a study of shared clonotypes between healthy human individuals. The data were produced by immunoSEQ multiplex PCR, yet TCRdb's version contains in-frame clones alone and is incomplete. The data hold 2,500,000 or so clones, with just over 90% observed a single time. Sequenced: naive CD4+ T cells sorted from blood. The receptors were gathered from a man younger than 35 in good health. Each CDR3 is given with its conserved first and last residue. A D gene is named only where the DNA matches it firmly. Clone size is not always given. Where it is, it says once, few, many or a class for expanded clones.

TRBV19	TRBJ2-5	.	.	CASSAGTAPGGTQYF	TGTGCCAGTAGTGCCGGGACCGCCCCTGGGGGGACCCAGTACTTC
TRBV6-5	TRBJ1-1	.	.	CASSPPNTEAFF	TGTGCCAGCAGCCCCCCGAACACTGAAGCTTTCTTT
TRBV9	TRBJ1-3	.	.	CASSTEPSGNTIYF	TGTGCCAGCAGCACCGAACCCTCTGGAAACACCATATATTTT
TRBV7-2	TRBJ2-5	.	.	CASSPPGVETQYF	TGTGCCAGCAGCCCCCCGGGGGTCGAGACCCAGTACTTC
TRBV27	TRBJ2-5	.	.	CASSLHYSPILETQYF	TGTGCCAGCAGTTTACACTACTCCCCCATACTGGAGACCCAGTACTTC
TRBV29-1	TRBJ1-2	TRBD1	once	CSAVPGQGAYGYTF	TGCAGCGCTGTGCCGGGACAGGGGGCCTATGGCTACACCTTC
TRBV27	TRBJ2-7	TRBD1	.	CASSLVPGGSYEQYF	TGTGCCAGCAGTTTAGTCCCAGGGGGCTCCTACGAGCAGTACTTC
TRBV6-1	TRBJ2-7	TRBD1	.	CASTKQGIYEQYF	TGTGCCAGCACGAAACAGGGGATATACGAGCAGTACTTC
TRBV6-6	TRBJ1-6	.	.	CASRTIQGQSSPLHF	TGTGCCAGCAGGACTATACAGGGTCAAAGTTCACCCCTCCACTTT
TRBV28	TRBJ2-7	TRBD2	.	CASSQTTSGWDEQYF	TGTGCCAGCAGTCAGACAACTAGCGGGTGGGACGAGCAGTACTTC
TRBV7-2	TRBJ2-2	.	.	CASSLVPGLNTGELFF	TGTGCCAGCAGCTTAGTTCCAGGCCTGAACACCGGGGAGCTGTTTTTT
TRBV28	TRBJ2-7	.	.	CASSLRDREQYF	TGTGCCAGCAGTTTGCGTGACAGGGAGCAGTACTTC
TRBV5-1	TRBJ2-3	TRBD2	.	CASSRSGRGTDTQYF	TGCGCCAGCAGCCGGAGCGGGAGAGGCACAGATACGCAGTATTTT
TRBV28	TRBJ2-4	.	.	CASQRRDSKNIQYF	TGTGCCAGCCAACGCCGGGACTCCAAAAACATTCAGTACTTC
TRBV7-3	TRBJ2-1	TRBD1	.	CASSLSGTVNEQFF	TGTGCCAGCAGCCTCTCTGGGACAGTAAATGAGCAGTTCTTC
TRBV18	TRBJ2-5	TRBD2	.	CASSPLAGVGETQYF	TGTGCCAGCTCACCTCTAGCGGGGGTCGGGGAGACCCAGTACTTC
TRBV5-4	TRBJ2-2	TRBD2	once	CASSWLAGGPTGELFF	TGTGCCAGCAGCTGGCTAGCGGGAGGGCCCACCGGGGAGCTGTTTTTT
TRBV5-6	TRBJ2-5	.	.	CASSLEGKETQYF	TGTGCCAGCAGCTTGGAAGGGAAAGAGACCCAGTACTTC
TRBV10-3	TRBJ2-1	.	.	CAISPYGDEQFF	TGTGCCATCAGTCCCTATGGCGATGAGCAGTTCTTC
TRBV9	TRBJ1-3	.	.	CASSVRLGGSGNTIYF	TGTGCCAGCAGCGTCCGCCTGGGGGGCTCTGGAAACACCATATATTTT
TRBV7-9	TRBJ1-6	TRBD1	.	CASSLATGGSPLHF	TGTGCCAGCAGCTTAGCGACAGGGGGGTCACCCCTCCACTTT
TRBV6-6	TRBJ2-7	.	once	CASSYRDGVREQYF	TGTGCCAGCAGTTACCGGGACGGTGTGAGGGAGCAGTACTTC
TRBV9	TRBJ2-7	TRBD1	.	CASSGNRGSYEQYF	TGTGCCAGCAGCGGGAACAGGGGTAGCTACGAGCAGTACTTC